What follows are 18 T cell receptor beta chains derived from one specimen sequenced in a study of siplizumab effects on memory and regulatory T cells. Data came from immunoSEQ multiplex PCR; TCRdb stores just in-frame clones and leaves some out. The sample lists about 91,000 clones; 93% were seen once. Sequenced input: CD8+ T cells sorted from blood. The receptors derive from a human donor in good health.

J is TRBJ1-1 and V is TRBV27; D might be TRBD1 (5 bases). V gave up 2 bases and J gave up 1 base, with 8 bases separating them. CDR1 MNHEY and CDR2 SMNVEV come from the germline V gene (reference sequence). The CDR3 loop spans 14 amino acids. The CDR3 region is CASSLRQGNTEAFF. DNA of the CDR3: TGTGCCAGCAGTTTACGGCAGGGGAACACTGAAGCTTTCTTT.

The V gene is TRBV19, the J gene TRBJ2-6; D is unresolved. The germline V and J ends were trimmed by 1 base and 0 bases, with 4 bases remaining between them. CDR3 length equals 15 residues. Germline CDR1 LNHDA, CDR2 SQIVND (reference sequence). Written as DNA, the CDR3 is TGTGCCAGTAGTATAGGGATCTCTGGGGCCAACGTCCTGACTTTC. It translates to CASSIGISGANVLTF.

The chain links TRBV9 to TRBJ1-1; 8 nucleotides match TRBD1. The CDR3 spans 13 residues. CDR1 is SGDLS and CDR2 is YYNGEE in the germline V gene. With 1 base clipped from V and 5 bases from J, the junction kept 1 base outside the gene matches. CDR3 in amino acids: CASSVTGGTEAFF. CDR3 nucleotide sequence: TGTGCCAGCAGCGTAACAGGGGGAACTGAAGCTTTCTTT.

The chain recombines TRBV27 with TRBJ2-3; maybe TRBD1 (5 bases). The CDR3 length is 14 residues. The V and J ends lost 1 base and 4 bases respectively, with 9 bases between them. CDR1 is MNHEY and CDR2 is SMNVEV in the germline V gene (reference sequence). Here the CDR3 reads CASSLLGQADTQYF. The CDR3 DNA sequence: TGTGCCAGCAGTTTATTGGGGCAGGCAGATACGCAGTATTTT.

The rearrangement uses TRBV29-1 and TRBJ2-7; D is unclear. This CDR3 region has 11 residues. Looked up from germline, CDR1 is SQVTM and CDR2 is ANQGSEA. Trimming left V 3 bases short and J 3 bases short, with 6 bases between. CDR3 in DNA: TGCAGCGTTGACACTGACTACGAGCAGTACTTC. It specifies CSVDTDYEQYF.

The CDR3 DNA reads as TGCAGCGTTGAAGATCTCTACTATGGCTACACCTTC. It translates to CSVEDLYYGYTF. V gene TRBV29-1 combines with J gene TRBJ1-2; D remains unclear. Germline-derived CDR1 and CDR2 are SQVTM and ANQGSEA. V shed 0 bases and J shed 3 bases, with 5 bases lying between them. The CDR3 length is 12 residues.

The V gene is TRBV27, the J gene TRBJ2-7, with D tentatively TRBD1 (6 bases). Trimming pared 6 bases from V and 3 bases from J, leaving 12 bases between. The CDR3 loop spans 13 amino acids. Germline values: CDR1 MNHEY, CDR2 SMNVEV (reference sequence). The chain's CDR3 is CASSPGTYYEQYF. The CDR3 nucleotides read TGTGCCAGCAGCCCCGGGACATACTACGAGCAGTACTTC.

This rearrangement joins TRBV7-6 to TRBJ2-2, with 10 bases identical to TRBD1. Germline CDR1 and CDR2: SGHVS and FNYEAQ. The J segment lost 7 bases and the V segment lost 5 bases, leaving 7 bases of the junction unmatched. The CDR3 sequence is 15 residues long. This CDR3 reads CASSPSGQGFGELFF. Written as DNA, the CDR3 is TGTGCCAGCAGCCCCTCGGGACAGGGGTTCGGGGAGCTGTTTTTT.

This clone came up once. The V call is TRBV11-1, the J call TRBJ2-3, with 10 bases aligning to TRBD2. Germline CDR1 and CDR2: SGHAT and FQDESV (reference sequence). The CDR3 covers 16 residues. The V and J ends lost 5 bases and 2 bases, in that order; junction bases with no gene match: 7. In DNA, the CDR3 is TGTGCCAGCAGCACCCGGACTAGCGGCCCCACAGATACGCAGTATTTT. Protein product: CASSTRTSGPTDTQYF.

The chain employs TRBV9 and TRBJ1-1, with a tentative D call TRBD1 (6 bases). The CDR3 consists of 16 residues. Germline V gene data show CDR1 as SGDLS and CDR2 as YYNGEE. V lost 4 bases and J 2 bases, leaving 18 bases between the germline ends. The CDR3 DNA reads TGTGCCAGCAGCTCGACAGGAGCCGACTACAACACTGAAGCTTTCTTT. Translation gives CASSSTGADYNTEAFF.

The chain couples TRBV7-9 to TRBJ2-2; D is ambiguous. Deletions cut 3 bases from V and 5 bases from J, with 13 bases between. The CDR3 is made up of 15 amino acids. The germline CDR1 and CDR2 sequences are SEHNR and FQNEAQ (reference sequence). In DNA form, the CDR3 reads TGTGCCAGCAGCTTTGAAGGTGGCGAGACCGGGGAGCTGTTTTTT. The encoded protein is CASSFEGGETGELFF.

The genes are TRBV29-1 and TRBJ2-5; no firm D call. The J call is uncertain, as TRBJ2-7 better fits the DNA end. The CDR3 contains 11 residues. Per germline, CDR1 SQVTM and CDR2 ANQGSEA. CDR3 residues: CSVELGYEQYF. The DNA for the CDR3 is TGCAGCGTTGAATTGGGGTACGAGCAGTACTTC.

Note on this clone: At one of its ends the junction is not consistent with the germline gene, which may arise from a read error. In DNA form, the CDR3 reads TGTGCTAGCAGCTTAACGGGCGGACAGAGGAACACTGAAGCTTTCTTT. This sequence encodes CASSLTGGQRNTEAFF. The chain carries TRBV7-7 and TRBJ1-1, with D possibly TRBD1 on 6 matching bases. CDR3 length equals 16 residues. The germline gives CDR1 SSHAT, CDR2 FNYEAQ (reference sequence).

The J gene is TRBJ1-1, the V gene TRBV5-4, with 8 bases aligning to TRBD1. Germline CDR1 is SGHNT and CDR2 is YYREEE (reference sequence). After removal of 3 bases from V and 2 bases from J, the junction contained 9 bases not matched to a gene. The CDR3 runs to 16 residues. As DNA, the CDR3 is TGTGCCAGCAGCTCGTCTCGAGGGACAGGAAACACTGAAGCTTTCTTT. Residues: CASSSSRGTGNTEAFF.

The chain links TRBV6-5 to TRBJ2-7, with 14 bases that match TRBD2. V dropped 2 bases and J dropped 11; count of bases not matched to a gene: 8. The CDR3 consists of 15 residues. Germline lookup yields CDR1 MNHEY and CDR2 SVGAGI. CDR3 residues: CASSYEGLAGVGEYF. The CDR3 DNA is TGTGCCAGCAGTTACGAGGGACTAGCGGGAGTAGGGGAGTACTTC.

This chain uses TRBV7-9 with TRBJ1-2, with D uncertain. This CDR3 is 16 amino acids long. The germline V and J ends were trimmed by 1 base and 0 bases, with 12 bases remaining between them. Germline CDR1 is SEHNR and CDR2 is FQNEAQ (reference sequence). The DNA for the CDR3 is TGTGCCAGCAGCTTAGGATTTTTGGGCCCTAACTATGGCTACACCTTC. This sequence encodes CASSLGFLGPNYGYTF.

V usage is TRBV29-1 and J usage is TRBJ2-5; 10 bases match TRBD1. CDR3 length: 13 amino acids. The V and J ends lost 7 bases and 7 bases, in that order; junction bases with no gene match: 9. The germline V gene has CDR1 SQVTM and CDR2 ANQGSEA. CDR3 nucleotide sequence: TGCAGCGGCTCCGGGACAGGGGACGGGACCCAGTACTTC. Its protein product is CSGSGTGDGTQYF. Together with reference TRBV29-1 and TRBJ2-5, the CDR3 gives the full variable domain: SAVISQKPSRDICQRGTSLTIQCQVDSQVTMMFWYRQQPGQSLTLIATANQGSEATYESGFVIDKFPISRPNLTFSTLTVSNMSPEDSSIYLCSGSGTGDGTQYFGPGTRLLVL.

The chain links TRBV7-9 to TRBJ1-1; D is uncertain. Germline lookup yields CDR1 SEHNR and CDR2 FQNEAQ (reference sequence). The CDR3 length is 15 residues. V was shortened by 5 bases and J by 1 base, with 14 bases between the two germline ends. The CDR3 coding sequence is TGTGCCAGCAGCCGAATCCTCGGGGAGAACACTGAAGCTTTCTTT. Translated: CASSRILGENTEAFF.